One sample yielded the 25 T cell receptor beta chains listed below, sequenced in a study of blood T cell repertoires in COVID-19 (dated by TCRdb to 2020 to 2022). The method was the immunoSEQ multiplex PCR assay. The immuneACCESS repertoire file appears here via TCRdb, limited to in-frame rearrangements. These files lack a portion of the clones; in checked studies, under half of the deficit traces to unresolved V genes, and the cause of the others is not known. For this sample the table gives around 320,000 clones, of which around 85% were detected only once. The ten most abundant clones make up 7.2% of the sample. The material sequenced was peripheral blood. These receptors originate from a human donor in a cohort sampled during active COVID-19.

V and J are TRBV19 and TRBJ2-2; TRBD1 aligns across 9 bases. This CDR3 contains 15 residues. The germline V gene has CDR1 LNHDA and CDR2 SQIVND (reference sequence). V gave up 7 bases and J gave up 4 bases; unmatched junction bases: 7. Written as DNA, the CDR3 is TGTGCCAGTACCCCCGGGACAGGGACCACCGGGGAGCTGTTTTTT. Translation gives CASTPGTGTTGELFF.

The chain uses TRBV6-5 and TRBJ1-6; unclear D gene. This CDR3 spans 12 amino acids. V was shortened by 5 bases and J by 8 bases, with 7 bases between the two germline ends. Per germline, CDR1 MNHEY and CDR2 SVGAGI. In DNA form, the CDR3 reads TGTGCCAGCAGTAGCGTGTATTCACCCCTCCACTTT. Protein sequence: CASSSVYSPLHF.

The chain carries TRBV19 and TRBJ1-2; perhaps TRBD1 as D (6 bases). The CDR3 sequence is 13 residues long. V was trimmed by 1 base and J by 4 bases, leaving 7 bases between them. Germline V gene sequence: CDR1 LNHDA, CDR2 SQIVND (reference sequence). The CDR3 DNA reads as TGTGCCAGTAGTATAGGGACAGCCTATGGCTACACCTTC. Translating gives CASSIGTAYGYTF.

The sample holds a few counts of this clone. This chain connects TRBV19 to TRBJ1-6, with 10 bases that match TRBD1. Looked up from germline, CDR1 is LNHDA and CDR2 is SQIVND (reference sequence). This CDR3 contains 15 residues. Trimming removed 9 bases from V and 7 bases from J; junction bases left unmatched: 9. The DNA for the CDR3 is TGTGCCAGCTCCTCCGGGACAGGGGCCAATTCACCCCTCCACTTT. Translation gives CASSSGTGANSPLHF.

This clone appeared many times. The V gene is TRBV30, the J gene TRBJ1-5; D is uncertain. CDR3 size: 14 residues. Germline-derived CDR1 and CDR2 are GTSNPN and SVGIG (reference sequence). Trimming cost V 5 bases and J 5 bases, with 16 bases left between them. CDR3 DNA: TGTGCCTGGGCGTCGCGGTTTCATCATCAGCCCCAGCATTTT. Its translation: CAWASRFHHQPQHF.

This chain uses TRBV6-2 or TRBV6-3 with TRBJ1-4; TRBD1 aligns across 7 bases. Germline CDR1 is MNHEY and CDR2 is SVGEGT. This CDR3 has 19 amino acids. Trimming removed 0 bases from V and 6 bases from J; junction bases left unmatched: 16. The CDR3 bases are TGTGCCAGCAGTTACTCGTTTTACCGGCCCGAGACAGGGTATGAAAAACTGTTTTTT. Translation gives CASSYSFYRPETGYEKLFF.

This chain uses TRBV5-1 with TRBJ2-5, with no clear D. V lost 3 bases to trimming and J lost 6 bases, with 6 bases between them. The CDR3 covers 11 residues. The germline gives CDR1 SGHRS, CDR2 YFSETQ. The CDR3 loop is CASSSGKTQYF. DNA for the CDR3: TGCGCCAGCAGCTCAGGAAAGACCCAGTACTTC.

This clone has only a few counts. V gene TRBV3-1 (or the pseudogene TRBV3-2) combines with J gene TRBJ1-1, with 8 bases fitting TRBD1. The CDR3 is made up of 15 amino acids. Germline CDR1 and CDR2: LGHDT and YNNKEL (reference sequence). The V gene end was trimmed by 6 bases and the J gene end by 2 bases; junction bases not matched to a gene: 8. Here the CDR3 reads CASSRPGQVNTEAFF. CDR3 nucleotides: TGTGCCAGCAGTCGACCGGGACAGGTCAACACTGAAGCTTTCTTT.

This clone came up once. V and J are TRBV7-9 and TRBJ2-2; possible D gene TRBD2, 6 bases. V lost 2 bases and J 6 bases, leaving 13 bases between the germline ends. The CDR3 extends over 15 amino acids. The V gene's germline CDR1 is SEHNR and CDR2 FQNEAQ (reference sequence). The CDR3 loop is CASSLNAPGAGELFF. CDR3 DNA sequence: TGTGCCAGCAGCTTAAACGCCCCGGGAGCCGGGGAGCTGTTTTTT.

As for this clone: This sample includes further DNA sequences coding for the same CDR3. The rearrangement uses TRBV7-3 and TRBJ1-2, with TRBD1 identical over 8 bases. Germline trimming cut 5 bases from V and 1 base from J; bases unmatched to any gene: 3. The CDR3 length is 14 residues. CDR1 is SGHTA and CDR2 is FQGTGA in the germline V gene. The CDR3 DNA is TGTGCCAGCAGCCCCACAGGGGGTAACTATGGCTACACCTTC. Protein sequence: CASSPTGGNYGYTF. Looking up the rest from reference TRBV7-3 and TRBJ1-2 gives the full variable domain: GAGVSQTPSNKVTEKGKYVELRCDPISGHTALYWYRQSLGQGPEFLIYFQGTGAADDSGLPNDRFFAVRPEGSVSTLKIQRTERGDSAVYLCASSPTGGNYGYTFGSGTRLTVV.

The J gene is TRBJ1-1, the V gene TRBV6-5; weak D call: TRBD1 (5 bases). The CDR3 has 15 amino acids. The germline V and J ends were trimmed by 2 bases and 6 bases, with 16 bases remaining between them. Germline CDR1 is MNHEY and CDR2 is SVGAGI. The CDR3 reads CASSYMRQLGAEAFF. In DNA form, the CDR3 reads TGTGCCAGCAGTTACATGCGACAGCTCGGCGCTGAAGCTTTCTTT.

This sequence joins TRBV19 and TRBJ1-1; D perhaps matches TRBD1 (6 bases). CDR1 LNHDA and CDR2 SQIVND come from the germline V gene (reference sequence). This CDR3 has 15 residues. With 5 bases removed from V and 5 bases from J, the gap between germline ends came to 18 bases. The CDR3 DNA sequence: TGTGCCAGTAGTTTCGTATTACGGGGGGCGACTGAAGCTTTCTTT. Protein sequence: CASSFVLRGATEAFF.

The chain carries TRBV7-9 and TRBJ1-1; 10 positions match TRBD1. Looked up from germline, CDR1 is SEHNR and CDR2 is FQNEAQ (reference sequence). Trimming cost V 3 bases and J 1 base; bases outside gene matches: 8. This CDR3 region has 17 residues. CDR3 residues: CASSFPGQGRGNTEAFF. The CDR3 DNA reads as TGTGCCAGCAGCTTCCCGGGACAGGGGAGAGGGAACACTGAAGCTTTCTTT. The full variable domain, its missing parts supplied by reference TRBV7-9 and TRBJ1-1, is DTGVSQNPRHKITKRGQNVTFRCDPISEHNRLYWYRQTLGQGPEFLTYFQNEAQLEKSRLLSDRFSAERPKGSFSTLEIQRTEQGDSAMYLCASSFPGQGRGNTEAFFGQGTRLTVV.

The chain's CDR3 is CASSILTEGTEAFF. The CDR3 nucleotides are TGTGCCAGCAGCATCTTAACGGAGGGCACTGAAGCTTTCTTT. The chain uses TRBV5-5 and TRBJ1-1; D remains ambiguous. Trimming left V 4 bases short and J 4 bases short, with 14 bases between. The germline V gene has CDR1 SGHKS and CDR2 YYEKEE (reference sequence). The CDR3 sequence is 14 residues long.

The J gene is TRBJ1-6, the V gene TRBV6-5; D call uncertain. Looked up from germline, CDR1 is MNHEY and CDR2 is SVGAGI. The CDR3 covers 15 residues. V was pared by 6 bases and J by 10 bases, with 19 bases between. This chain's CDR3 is CASSLRPTLRSPLHF. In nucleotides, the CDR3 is TGTGCCAGCAGCCTGCGGCCTACCCTTAGATCACCCCTCCACTTT.

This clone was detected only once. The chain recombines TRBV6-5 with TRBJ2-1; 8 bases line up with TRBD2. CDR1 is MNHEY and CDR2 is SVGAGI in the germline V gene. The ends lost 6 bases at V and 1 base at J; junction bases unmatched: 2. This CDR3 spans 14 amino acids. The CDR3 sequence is CASSRGGSYNEQFF. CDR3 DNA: TGTGCCAGCAGCCGCGGGGGGTCCTACAATGAGCAGTTCTTC.

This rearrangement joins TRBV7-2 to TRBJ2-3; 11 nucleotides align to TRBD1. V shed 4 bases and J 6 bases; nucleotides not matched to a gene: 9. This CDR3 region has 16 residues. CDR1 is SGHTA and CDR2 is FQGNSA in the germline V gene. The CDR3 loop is CASSSNGDRGVDTQYF. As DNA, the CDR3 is TGTGCCAGCAGCTCGAATGGGGACAGGGGGGTTGATACGCAGTATTTT. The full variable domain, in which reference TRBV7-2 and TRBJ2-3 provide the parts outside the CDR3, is GAGVSQSPSNKVTEKGKDVELRCDPISGHTALYWYRQSLGQGLEFLIYFQGNSAPDKSGLPSDRFSAERTGGSVSTLTIQRTQQEDSAVYLCASSSNGDRGVDTQYFGPGTRLTVL.

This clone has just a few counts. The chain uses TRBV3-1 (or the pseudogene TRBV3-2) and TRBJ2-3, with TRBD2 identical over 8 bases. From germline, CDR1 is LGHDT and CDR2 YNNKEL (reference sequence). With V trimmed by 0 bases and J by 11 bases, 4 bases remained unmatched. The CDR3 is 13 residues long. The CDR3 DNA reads TGTGCCAGCAGCCAAGATTTCAGCGGGGGGCAGTATTTT. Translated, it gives CASSQDFSGGQYF.

This CDR3 reads CASSLRDRGSTDTQYF. The CDR3 region has the DNA TGTGCCAGCAGCCTCCGGGACAGGGGGAGCACAGATACGCAGTATTTT. V usage is TRBV13 and J usage is TRBJ2-3; 11 nucleotides match TRBD1. This CDR3 region has 16 residues. V shed 5 bases and J 0 bases; nucleotides not matched to a gene: 4. The germline V gene has CDR1 PRHDT and CDR2 FYEKMQ (reference sequence).

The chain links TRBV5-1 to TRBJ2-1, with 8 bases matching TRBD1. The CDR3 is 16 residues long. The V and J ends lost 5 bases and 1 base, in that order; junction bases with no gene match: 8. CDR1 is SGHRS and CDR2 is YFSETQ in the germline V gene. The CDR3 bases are TGCGCCAGCAGGGACAGGACAGGGAGGTCCTACAATGAGCAGTTCTTC. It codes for CASRDRTGRSYNEQFF.

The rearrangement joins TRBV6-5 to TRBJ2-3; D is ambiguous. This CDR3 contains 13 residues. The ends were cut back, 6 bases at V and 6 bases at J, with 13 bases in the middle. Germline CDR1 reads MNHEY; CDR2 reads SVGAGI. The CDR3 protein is CASSQTSRDTQYF. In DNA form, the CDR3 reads TGTGCCAGCAGCCAAACCTCCCGGGATACGCAGTATTTT.

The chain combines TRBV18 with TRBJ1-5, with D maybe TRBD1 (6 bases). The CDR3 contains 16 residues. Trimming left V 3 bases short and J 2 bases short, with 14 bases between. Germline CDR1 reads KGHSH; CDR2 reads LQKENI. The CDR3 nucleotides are TGTGCCAGCTCACCGGAAGGGGGAATGGGCAATCAGCCCCAGCATTTT. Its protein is CASSPEGGMGNQPQHF.

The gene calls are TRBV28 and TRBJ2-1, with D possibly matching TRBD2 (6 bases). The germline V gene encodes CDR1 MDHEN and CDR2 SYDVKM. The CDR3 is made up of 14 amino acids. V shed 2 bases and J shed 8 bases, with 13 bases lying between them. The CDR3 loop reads CASSLNLGRYEQFF. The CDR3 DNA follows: TGTGCCAGCAGTTTAAATCTAGGGAGGTATGAGCAGTTCTTC.

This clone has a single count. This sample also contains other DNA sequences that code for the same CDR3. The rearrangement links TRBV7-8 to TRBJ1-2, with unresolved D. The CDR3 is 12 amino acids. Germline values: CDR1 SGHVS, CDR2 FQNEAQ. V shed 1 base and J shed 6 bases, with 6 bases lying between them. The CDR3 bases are TGTGCCAGCAGCTTAGGAGGAGATGGCTACACCTTC. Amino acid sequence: CASSLGGDGYTF.

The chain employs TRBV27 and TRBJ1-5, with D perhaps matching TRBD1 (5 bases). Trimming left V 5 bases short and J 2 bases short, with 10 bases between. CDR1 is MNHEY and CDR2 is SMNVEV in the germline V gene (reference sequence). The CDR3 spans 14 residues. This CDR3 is CASSLRQRNQPQHF. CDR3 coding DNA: TGTGCCAGCAGTCTCCGACAGCGCAATCAGCCCCAGCATTTT.